This TCR beta chain was captured by sequencing in a study of blood T cell repertoires in COVID-19. The wider study: T cells, B-cell-depleted T cells, or PBMCs provided the cDNA or gDNA that served as material.

TCRdb's copy holds only in-frame clones and misses some; the assay was immunoSEQ multiplex PCR. The sample includes some 390,000 clones, 85% to 90% of them seen just once. Cohorts were determined from participant-reported clinical history. The recovered donors of Cohort 3 showed two negative PCRs, clearance, or symptom resolution. The source material was PBMCs or T cells enriched from blood (not recorded which). The receptor's source is a man aged 30-40 years who had recovered from COVID-19.

The CDR3 is CASSESDWGTDTQYF. DNA of the CDR3: TGCGCCAGCAGTGAGTCGGACTGGGGCACAGATACGCAGTATTTT. The rearrangement uses TRBV10-1 and TRBJ2-3, with D tentatively TRBD2 (5 bases). The CDR3 loop spans 15 amino acids. Germline V lookup: CDR1 WNHNN, CDR2 SYGVQD (reference sequence). Trimming removed 0 bases at V and 1 base at J, with 8 bases between.